This T cell receptor beta chain was obtained from a study of shared clonotypes between healthy human individuals. Broader study findings: The sharing of 4.5% to 5.5% of naive CD4 clonotypes was seen across a handful of donors. Naive subsets generally exceeded memory subsets in estimated richness.

Trimming left V 5 bases short and J 4 bases short, with 15 bases between. The CDR3 is 15 amino acids. Germline loops: CDR1 LNHNV, CDR2 YYDKDF (reference sequence). The naive CD8 population came from CD45RO-negative cells selected for CCR7, without terminally differentiated effector memory CD45RA+ cells. A note on this clone: The antigen is not known.

Some clones are missing from TCRdb's copy, which holds only in-frame ones; the method was immunoSEQ multiplex PCR. The sample has about 600,000 clones; 95% to 98% are singletons. Source material: naive CD8+ T cells sorted from blood. The chain joins TRBV15 to TRBJ2-1; D may be TRBD1 or TRBD2 (7 bases each). This TCR was recovered from a man between 25 and 39 years old in good health. CDR3 DNA sequence: TGTGCCACCAGCTCCAGGGGGGGACCTTACAATGAGCAGTTCTTC. It specifies CATSSRGGPYNEQFF.